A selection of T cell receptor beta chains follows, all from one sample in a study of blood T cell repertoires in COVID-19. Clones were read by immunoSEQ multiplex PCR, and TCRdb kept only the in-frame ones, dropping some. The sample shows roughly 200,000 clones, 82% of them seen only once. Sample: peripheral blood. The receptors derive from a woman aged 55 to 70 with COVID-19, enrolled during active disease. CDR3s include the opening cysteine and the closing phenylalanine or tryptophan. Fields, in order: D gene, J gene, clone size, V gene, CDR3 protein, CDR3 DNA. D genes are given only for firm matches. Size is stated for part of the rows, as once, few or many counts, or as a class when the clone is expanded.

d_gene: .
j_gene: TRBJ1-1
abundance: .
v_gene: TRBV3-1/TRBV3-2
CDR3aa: CASRNRANTEAFF
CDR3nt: TGTGCCAGCCGAAACAGGGCGAACACTGAAGCTTTCTTT

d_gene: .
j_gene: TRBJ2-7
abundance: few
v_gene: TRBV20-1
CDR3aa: CSAAGSYEQYF
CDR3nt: TGCAGTGCTGCGGGATCCTACGAGCAGTACTTC

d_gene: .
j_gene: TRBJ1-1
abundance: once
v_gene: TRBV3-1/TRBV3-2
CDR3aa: CASSQMDSNTEAFF
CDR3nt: TGTGCCAGCAGCCAAATGGACTCGAACACTGAAGCTTTCTTT

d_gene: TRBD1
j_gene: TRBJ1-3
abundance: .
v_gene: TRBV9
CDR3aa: CASSPLRDRSGNTIYF
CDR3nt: TGTGCCAGCAGCCCTCTCCGGGACAGGTCTGGAAACACCATATATTTT

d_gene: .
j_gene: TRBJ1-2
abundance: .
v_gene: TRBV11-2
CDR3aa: CASSLGQNGYTF
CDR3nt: TGTGCCAGCAGCCTTGGACAGAATGGCTACACCTTC

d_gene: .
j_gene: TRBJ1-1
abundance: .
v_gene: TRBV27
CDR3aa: CASKRADEAFF
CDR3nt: TGTGCCAGCAAGAGGGCAGATGAAGCTTTCTTT

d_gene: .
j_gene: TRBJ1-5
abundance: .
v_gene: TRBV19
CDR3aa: CASSTGKNSNQPQHF
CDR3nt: TGTGCCAGTAGTACAGGGAAGAATAGCAATCAGCCCCAGCATTTT

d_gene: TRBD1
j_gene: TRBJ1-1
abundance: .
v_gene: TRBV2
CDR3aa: CASSVQGVVTEAFF
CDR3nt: TGTGCCAGCAGTGTCCAGGGGGTAGTCACTGAAGCTTTCTTT

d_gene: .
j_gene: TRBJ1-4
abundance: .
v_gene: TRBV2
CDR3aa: CASSRQETNEKLFF
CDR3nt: TGTGCCAGCAGTAGACAGGAAACTAATGAAAAACTGTTTTTT

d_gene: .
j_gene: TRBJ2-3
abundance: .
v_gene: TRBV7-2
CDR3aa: CASSLGHSTDTQYF
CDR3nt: TGTGCCAGCAGCTTAGGGCATTCCACAGATACGCAGTATTTT

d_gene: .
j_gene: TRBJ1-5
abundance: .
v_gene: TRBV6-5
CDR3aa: CASTQTGSNQPQHF
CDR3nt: TGTGCCAGCACGCAGACAGGTAGCAATCAGCCCCAGCATTTT

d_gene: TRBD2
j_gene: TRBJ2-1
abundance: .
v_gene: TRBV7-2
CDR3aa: CASSLLWGGNYNEQFF
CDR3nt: TGTGCCAGCAGCTTACTCTGGGGGGGAAACTACAATGAGCAGTTCTTC

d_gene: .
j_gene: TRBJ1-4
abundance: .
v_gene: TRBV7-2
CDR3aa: CASSLEKGRGEKLFF
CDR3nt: TGTGCCAGCAGCTTAGAGAAGGGTAGGGGTGAAAAACTGTTTTTT

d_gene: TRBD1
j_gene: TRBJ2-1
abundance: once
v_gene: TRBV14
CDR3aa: CASSQAGAGQGADEQFF
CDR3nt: TGTGCCAGCAGCCAAGCCGGAGCGGGACAGGGGGCCGATGAGCAGTTCTTC

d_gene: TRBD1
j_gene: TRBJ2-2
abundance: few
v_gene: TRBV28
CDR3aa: CASRDGTGYTGELFF
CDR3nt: TGTGCCAGCAGGGACGGGACAGGGTACACCGGGGAGCTGTTTTTT

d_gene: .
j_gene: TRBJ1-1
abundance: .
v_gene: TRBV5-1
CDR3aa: CASSLSGQNTEAFF
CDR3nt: TGCGCCAGCAGCTTGAGCGGTCAGAACACTGAAGCTTTCTTT

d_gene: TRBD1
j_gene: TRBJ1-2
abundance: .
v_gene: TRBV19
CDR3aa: CASSPGQGGLYGYTF
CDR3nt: TGTGCCAGTAGCCCCGGACAGGGCGGTCTCTATGGCTACACCTTC

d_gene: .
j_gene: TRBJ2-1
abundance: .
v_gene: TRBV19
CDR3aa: CASKVLRDSEEQFF
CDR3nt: TGTGCCAGTAAGGTCCTAAGGGACTCGGAGGAGCAGTTCTTC

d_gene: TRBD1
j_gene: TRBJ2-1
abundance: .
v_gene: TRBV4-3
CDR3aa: CASSQHRTGPNEQFF
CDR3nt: TGCGCCAGCAGCCAACATAGGACAGGCCCCAATGAGCAGTTCTTC

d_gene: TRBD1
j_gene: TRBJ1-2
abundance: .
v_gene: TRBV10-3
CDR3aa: CAISPTGAIGGYTF
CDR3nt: TGTGCCATCAGTCCGACAGGGGCCATAGGGGGCTACACCTTC

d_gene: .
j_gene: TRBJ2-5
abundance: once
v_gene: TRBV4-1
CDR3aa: CASSQEARGETQYF
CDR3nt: TGCGCCAGCAGCCAAGAGGCCAGGGGAGAGACCCAGTACTTC

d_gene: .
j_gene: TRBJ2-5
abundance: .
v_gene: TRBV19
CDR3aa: CATTESGETQYF
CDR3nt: TGTGCCACTACAGAGAGTGGGGAGACCCAGTACTTC

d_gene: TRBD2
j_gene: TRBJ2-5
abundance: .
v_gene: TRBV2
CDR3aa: CASSVARGDQETQYF
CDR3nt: TGTGCCAGCAGTGTGGCGCGGGGGGACCAAGAGACCCAGTACTTC

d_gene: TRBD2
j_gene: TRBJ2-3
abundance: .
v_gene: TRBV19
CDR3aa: CASSVVGGDTQYF
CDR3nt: TGTGCCAGTAGTGTCGTGGGGGGGGATACGCAGTATTTT

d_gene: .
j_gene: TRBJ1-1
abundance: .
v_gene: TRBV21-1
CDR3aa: CASSLGDRSDTEAFF
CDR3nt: TGTGCCAGCAGCCTTGGAGACAGGTCGGACACTGAAGCTTTCTTT

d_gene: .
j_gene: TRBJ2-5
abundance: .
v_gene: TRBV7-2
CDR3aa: CASSGLGQETQYF
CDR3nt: TGTGCCAGCAGCGGTCTAGGACAAGAGACCCAGTACTTC

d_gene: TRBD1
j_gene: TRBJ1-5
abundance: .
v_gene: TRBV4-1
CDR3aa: CASSHDRGNQPQHF
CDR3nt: TGCGCCAGCAGCCATGACAGGGGAAATCAGCCCCAGCATTTT

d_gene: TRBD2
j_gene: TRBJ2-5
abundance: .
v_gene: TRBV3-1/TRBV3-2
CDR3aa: CASSQDPGGLETQYF
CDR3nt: TGTGCCAGCAGCCAAGACCCGGGAGGGCTGGAGACCCAGTACTTC

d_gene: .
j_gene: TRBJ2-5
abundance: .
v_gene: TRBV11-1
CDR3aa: CASSPAGQETQYF
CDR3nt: TGTGCCAGCAGCCCGGCAGGGCAAGAGACCCAGTACTTC

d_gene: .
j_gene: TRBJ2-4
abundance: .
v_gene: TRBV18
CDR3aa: CASSPLTGPLAKNIQYF
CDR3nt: TGTGCCAGCTCCCCTCTAACAGGGCCACTAGCCAAAAACATTCAGTACTTC

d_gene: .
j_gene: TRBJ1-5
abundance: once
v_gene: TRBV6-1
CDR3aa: CASSERRLEQPQHF
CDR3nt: TGTGCCAGCAGTGAAAGAAGGTTGGAGCAGCCCCAGCATTTT

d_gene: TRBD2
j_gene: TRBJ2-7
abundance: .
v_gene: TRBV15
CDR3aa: CATSSPGLAGEKGYEQYF
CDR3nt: TGTGCCACCAGCAGTCCGGGACTAGCGGGAGAAAAGGGCTACGAGCAGTACTTC

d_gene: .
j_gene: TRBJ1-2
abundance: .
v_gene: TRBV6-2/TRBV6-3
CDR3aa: CASSVLSNYGYTF
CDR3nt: TGTGCCAGCAGCGTTCTTAGTAACTATGGCTACACCTTC

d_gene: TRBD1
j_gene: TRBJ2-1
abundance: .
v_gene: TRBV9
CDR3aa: CASSVADRVGDNEQFF
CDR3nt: TGTGCCAGCAGCGTAGCGGACAGGGTAGGGGACAATGAGCAGTTCTTC

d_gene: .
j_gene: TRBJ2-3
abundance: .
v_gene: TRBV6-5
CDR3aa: CASSYPGTSTDTQYF
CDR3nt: TGTGCCAGCAGTTACCCCGGGACTAGCACAGATACGCAGTATTTT

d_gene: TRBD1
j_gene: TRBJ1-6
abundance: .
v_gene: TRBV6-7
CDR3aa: CASSYDRDNSPLHF
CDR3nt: TGTGCCAGCAGTTACGACAGGGATAATTCACCCCTCCACTTT

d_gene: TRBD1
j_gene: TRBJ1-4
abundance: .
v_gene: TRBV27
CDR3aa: CASRPQGAREKLFF
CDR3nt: TGTGCCAGCAGACCACAGGGGGCGCGCGAAAAACTGTTTTTT

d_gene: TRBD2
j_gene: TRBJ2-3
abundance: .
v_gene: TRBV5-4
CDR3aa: CASSGSSGARHF
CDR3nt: TGTGCCAGCAGCGGCTCTAGCGGGGCCCGTCATTTT

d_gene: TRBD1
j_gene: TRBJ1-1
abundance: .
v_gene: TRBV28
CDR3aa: CASSLTGAARTEAFF
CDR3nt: TGTGCCAGCAGTTTGACAGGGGCGGCGAGGACTGAAGCTTTCTTT

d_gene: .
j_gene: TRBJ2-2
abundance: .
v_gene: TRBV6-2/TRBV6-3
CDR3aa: CASSQTRTNTGELFF
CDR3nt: TGTGCCAGCAGCCAGACTAGAACGAACACCGGGGAGCTGTTTTTT

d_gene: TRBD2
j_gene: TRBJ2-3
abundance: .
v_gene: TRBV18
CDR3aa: CASSPLAGSHDTQYF
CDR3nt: TGTGCCAGCTCACCACTAGCGGGGAGTCATGATACGCAGTATTTT

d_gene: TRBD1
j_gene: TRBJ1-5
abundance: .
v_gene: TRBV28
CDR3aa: CASSSTGGTYQPQHF
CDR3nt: TGTGCCAGCAGTTCGACAGGGGGGACCTATCAGCCCCAGCATTTT

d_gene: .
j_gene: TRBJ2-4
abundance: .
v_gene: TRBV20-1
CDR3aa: CSASPGSPNIQYF
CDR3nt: TGCAGTGCTAGTCCCGGGAGCCCGAACATTCAGTACTTC

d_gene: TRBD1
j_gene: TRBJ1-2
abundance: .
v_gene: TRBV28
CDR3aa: CASRGQGVRRYTF
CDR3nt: TGTGCCAGCAGAGGACAGGGGGTAAGACGCTACACCTTC

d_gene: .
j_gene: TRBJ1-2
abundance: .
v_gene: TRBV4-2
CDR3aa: CASSQDGGQTDYGYTF
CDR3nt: TGTGCCAGCAGCCAAGATGGTGGACAGACGGACTATGGCTACACCTTC

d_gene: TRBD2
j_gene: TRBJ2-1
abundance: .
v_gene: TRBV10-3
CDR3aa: CAIRGGAGTGSHEQFF
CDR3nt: TGTGCCATCAGGGGAGGGGCAGGGACGGGATCGCATGAGCAGTTCTTC

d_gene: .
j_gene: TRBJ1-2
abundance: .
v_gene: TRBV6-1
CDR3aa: CASRATTENYGYTF
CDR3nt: TGTGCCAGCAGGGCGACGACAGAAAACTATGGCTACACCTTC

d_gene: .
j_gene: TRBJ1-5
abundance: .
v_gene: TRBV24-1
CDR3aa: CAALATGNNQPQHF
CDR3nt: TGTGCCGCCCTCGCGACAGGAAACAATCAGCCCCAGCATTTT

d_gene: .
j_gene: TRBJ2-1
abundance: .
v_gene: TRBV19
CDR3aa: CASSIKSGYEQFF
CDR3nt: TGTGCCAGTAGTATTAAATCGGGTTATGAGCAGTTCTTC